This TCR beta chain emerged from a study of blood T cell repertoires in COVID-19. The overall study: The origin of the acute and convalescent COVID-19 samples was the United States, Italy and Spain.

Assay: immunoSEQ multiplex PCR; the TCRdb copy retains only in-frame clones and omits some. The profile covers about 360,000 clones, with around 83% appearing a single time and 2.5% to 3% taken by the ten largest. The length of the CDR3 is 16 residues. The junction had 8 bases not matched to a gene; V was cut back by 0 bases and J by 4 bases. Germline CDR1 is MNHEY and CDR2 is SVGAGI. The sequenced sample consisted of peripheral blood. This receptor was identified in a man between 25 and 39 years old with active or convalescent COVID-19. The chain joins TRBV6-5 to TRBJ2-7, with 8 bases aligning to TRBD2. The CDR3 sequence is CASSYSRGGRAYEQYF. The DNA of the CDR3 is TGTGCCAGCAGTTACTCCCGGGGGGGGAGGGCTTACGAGCAGTACTTC.